Reported below is one TCR beta chain. This entry comes from a study of control samples from healthy donors and cancer patients. Using immunoSEQ multiplex PCR, the repertoire was profiled, and TCRdb retains in-frame clones only, with some absent. Of approximately 90,000 clones listed, around four fifths were seen once; the top ten hold around a fifth. CDR3 length equals 18 residues. The germline gives CDR1 MNHEY, CDR2 SMNVEV (reference sequence). Deletions cut 2 bases from V and 0 bases from J, with 17 bases between. The receptor comes from a man aged 30-40 years in good health. What was sequenced was blood. V usage is TRBV27 and J usage is TRBJ1-5, with unresolved D. This CDR3 reads CASSLRWAGIYSNQPQHF. The CDR3 nucleotides read TGTGCCAGCAGTTTAAGGTGGGCAGGCATTTATAGCAATCAGCCCCAGCATTTT.